A single sample gave rise to the 9 T cell receptor beta chains below, sequenced in a study of T cells after posttransplantation cyclophosphamide. Sequencing was performed with immunoSEQ multiplex PCR; in TCRdb, only in-frame clones are kept and a portion is missing. This sample carries about 14,000 clones, none of them present only once. Treatment was busulfan-fludarabine conditioning, a marrow graft, and cyclophosphamide on days +3 and +4. The material was PBMCs, obtained 950 to 1,200 days after allogeneic stem cell transplant with posttransplant cyclophosphamide. Every receptor here comes from a female patient aged 40 to 50 who received an allogeneic stem cell transplant from a related donor, was CMV-positive, and had no GVHD. The graft donor may be the source of some T cells.

In its sample, this clone was seen many times. This rearrangement joins TRBV18 to TRBJ1-1; possible D gene TRBD1, 6 bases. The CDR3 consists of 15 residues. Germline V CDR1 and CDR2: KGHSH, LQKENI. Trimming took off 4 bases at V and 1 base at J, with 13 bases between the two ends. The CDR3 coding sequence is TGTGCCAGCTCACTAAACAGGGACCCGAACACTGAAGCTTTCTTT. Its protein product is CASSLNRDPNTEAFF.

This clone was picked up many times. This chain connects TRBV29-1 to TRBJ2-5; TRBD2 matches at 9 bases. CDR3 size: 13 residues. The J segment lost 1 base and the V segment lost 5 bases, leaving 2 bases of the junction unmatched. The germline CDR1 and CDR2 sequences are SQVTM and ANQGSEA. CDR3 loop: CSVSSGTQETQYF. The CDR3 bases are TGCAGCGTTTCTAGCGGGACCCAAGAGACCCAGTACTTC. The full variable domain, rest sourced from reference TRBV29-1 and TRBJ2-5, is SAVISQKPSRDICQRGTSLTIQCQVDSQVTMMFWYRQQPGQSLTLIATANQGSEATYESGFVIDKFPISRPNLTFSTLTVSNMSPEDSSIYLCSVSSGTQETQYFGPGTRLLVL.

This clone is labeled medium-sized. The CDR3 reads CASSARGLAGVGELFF. The CDR3 nucleotides read TGCGCCAGCAGTGCCCGCGGACTAGCGGGGGTCGGGGAGCTGTTTTTT. The chain employs TRBV10-2 and TRBJ2-2, with 13 bases identical to TRBD2. J lost 7 bases, V lost 4 bases, and 6 bases had no gene match. Germline CDR1 is WSHSY and CDR2 is SAAADI. The CDR3 runs 16 residues.

This sequence joins TRBV29-1 and TRBJ1-5, with D perhaps TRBD1 (5 bases). The CDR3 has 13 residues. Trimming shortened V by 3 bases and J by 8 bases, and 14 bases separated the two germline ends. In germline, CDR1 is SQVTM, CDR2 ANQGSEA. CDR3 sequence: CSVDQGKGEPQHF. The CDR3 DNA is TGCAGCGTTGATCAGGGTAAGGGTGAGCCCCAGCATTTT. Together with reference TRBV29-1 and TRBJ1-5, the CDR3 gives the full variable domain: SAVISQKPSRDICQRGTSLTIQCQVDSQVTMMFWYRQQPGQSLTLIATANQGSEATYESGFVIDKFPISRPNLTFSTLTVSNMSPEDSSIYLCSVDQGKGEPQHFGDGTRLSIL.

In this sample, this clone turned up many times. This chain joins TRBV2 and TRBJ1-5; 7 bases line up with TRBD1. V dropped 4 bases and J dropped 2; count of bases not matched to a gene: 11. CDR3 size: 17 residues. Germline V lookup: CDR1 SNHLY, CDR2 FYNNEI. The CDR3 nucleotides are TGTGCCAGCAGTGTCCCCAACCTCACAGGGGGCAATCAGCCCCAGCATTTT. Protein sequence: CASSVPNLTGGNQPQHF.

This clone was observed many times. V and J are TRBV21-1 and TRBJ2-2; the table calls TRBD1, which could not be checked here. TRBV21-1 is marked as a pseudogene. The CDR3 loop spans 19 amino acids. In DNA form, the CDR3 reads TGTGCCAGCAGCAAAGAGTCGGATCGGGGACAGGGGAACACCGGGGAGCTGTTTTTT. Translation: CASSKESDRGQGNTGELFF.

The table lists this clone with a few counts. This chain connects TRBV9 to TRBJ2-5; TRBD1 agrees at 8 bases. The DNA end is more similar to TRBJ2-7, so the J call may be wrong. This CDR3 is built from 14 residues. Germline CDR1 is SGDLS and CDR2 is YYNGEE. The CDR3 region has the DNA TGTGCCAGCAGTCCCGGACAGGGTCGAATCGAGCAGTACTTC. Translating gives CASSPGQGRIEQYF.

The sample holds many counts of this clone. This chain connects TRBV29-1 to TRBJ1-1; D is unclear. From germline, CDR1 is SQVTM and CDR2 ANQGSEA. This CDR3 is built from 13 residues. The V and J ends lost 1 base and 1 base respectively, with 7 bases between them. The CDR3 nucleotides read TGCAGCGTTGAAGGGCGGGAGAACACTGAAGCTTTCTTT. Its translation is CSVEGRENTEAFF.

The CDR3 protein is CSVWTGVRNTEAFF. CDR3 sequence (DNA): TGCAGCGTTTGGACAGGGGTCCGGAACACTGAAGCTTTCTTT. J is TRBJ1-1 and V is TRBV29-1; 9 bases agree with TRBD1. The CDR3 runs 14 residues. Germline V gene sequence: CDR1 SQVTM, CDR2 ANQGSEA. V was pared by 5 bases and J by 1 base, with 5 bases of the junction left unmatched.